This T cell receptor (beta chain) was profiled in a study of shared clonotypes between healthy human individuals. Germline V gene data show CDR1 as SGHVS and CDR2 as FQNEAQ. The V and J ends lost 5 bases and 2 bases, in that order; junction bases with no gene match: 11. The CDR3 spans 17 residues. Terminally differentiated effector memory CD45RA+ cells were excluded from the naive CD8 cells, which were CD45RO-negative and positively selected for CCR7. Clones were sequenced by immunoSEQ multiplex PCR, and TCRdb holds only the in-frame ones, with some missing. The profile shows around 2,000,000 clones, about 95% of them singletons. In the case of this clone: Its specificity is unknown.

Study-wide findings and caveats: In having few donors, the study represented limited genetic and exposure-history diversity.

This rearrangement joins TRBV7-8 to TRBJ2-7, with 11 bases aligning to TRBD1. This receptor was taken from a man younger than 35 in good health. Sequencing was performed on naive CD8+ T cells sorted from blood. The CDR3 reads CASSPNSPGQGAYEQYF. As DNA, the CDR3 is TGTGCCAGCAGCCCGAATTCCCCGGGACAGGGGGCCTACGAGCAGTACTTC.